The clone carrying this T cell receptor (beta chain) was counted at least ten times. Its antigen is unidentified. The data are from a study of T-cell reconstitution after alpha-beta-depleted transplantation in children. Whole-study findings and limits: T-cell counts and diversity at one year following transplant were attributed mainly to newly produced T cells. It was surviving recipient T cells and thymic progenitors that gave some patients high TCRbeta diversity at day 60. Several hundred expanded graft clones reportedly were the source of alpha-beta T cells about two months after transplant.

During its preparation, the TCRbeta library received unique molecular identifiers. TCRdb reprocessed the PCR reads via MiXCR and lists one record per CDR3 protein. The sample has tens of thousands of distinct CDR3 sequences; about 9% are singletons. Germline values: CDR1 KGHSH, CDR2 LQKENI. With 0 bases clipped from V and 7 bases from J, the junction kept 4 bases outside the gene matches. The CDR3 has 16 amino acids. J is TRBJ2-3 and V is TRBV18; TRBD2 matches at 13 bases. Source: PBMCs, mostly from graft donor cells, taken 60 days after TCRalphabeta/CD19-depleted stem cell transplant. The TCR comes from a male patient aged 2 to 9 who had a stem cell transplant for chronic granulomatous disease, so the T cells may come from the graft donor. The CDR3 nucleotides are TGTGCCAGCTCACCACCACTAGCGGGAGGGCCCCATACGCAGTATTTT. Amino acids: CASSPPLAGGPHTQYF.